This T cell receptor (beta chain) was recorded in a study of tumor-infiltrating lymphocytes in primary liver carcinoma. Across the whole study: The cohort included men and women aged 30 to 69 years. Regarding the study as a whole: Tumor-adjacent and tumor-blood pairs shared a smaller degree of overlap than tumor region pairs.

The CDR3 runs 14 residues. Germline values: CDR1 SGHAT, CDR2 FQDESV (reference sequence). Germline trimming cut 5 bases from V and 5 bases from J; bases unmatched to any gene: 8. Joint extraction of RNA and DNA used about 17-31 mg of bulk tissue that was unsorted. Five separate regions were sampled from each tumor. TCR beta cDNA was reverse-transcribed from approximately 0.45 ug of total RNA. The reaction used a constant-region primer and ProtoScript II reverse transcriptase. Slightly modified ARM-PCR served as the procedure for the TCR beta libraries. These libraries came from three rounds of nested multiplex PCR. The first two PCR rounds used TRBV1-TRBV30 forward primers with a C-beta reverse primer, around 10 cycles each. MiXCR, applied by TCRdb to the multiplex PCR reads, yields one record per CDR3 protein. This table holds about 64,000 distinct CDR3 sequences, about three quarters found once.

A word on this clonotype: Its antigen is unknown.

The V and J genes are TRBV11-1 and TRBJ2-5; 7 bases fit TRBD2. This TCR derives from a man aged 35-49 years with primary liver carcinoma and hepatitis B virus infection. Sequences were obtained from liver tumor tissue from sampling region 4. Subset defined: tumor region T4, right-lateral pole. DNA for the CDR3: TGTGCCAGCAGCCTTGCGGGAGTAAGCGAGACCCAGTACTTC. It yields the protein CASSLAGVSETQYF.